The sequence of this T cell receptor (beta chain) was determined in a study of shared clonotypes between healthy human individuals. Study-level points and caveats: Generation probabilities were higher for clonotypes shared across all four sorted-subset donors than for unshared ones.

Unmatched junction bases numbered 10, after V lost 7 bases and J lost 0 bases. Germline lookup yields CDR1 SNHLY and CDR2 FYNNEI. This CDR3 has 16 amino acids. Concerning this clone itself: Its target is unknown.

The repertoire was sequenced with immunoSEQ multiplex PCR; TCRdb's copy has only in-frame clones and lacks some. The sample includes a few million clones, 80% to 95% of them seen just once. This clonotype was obtained from a man aged 18 to 30 in good health. Some clones in this sample may be carry-over from other donors' samples. Sequenced input: naive CD4+ T cells from PBMCs. Described subset: CD45RA+ positively selected. The chain combines TRBV2 with TRBJ2-3; TRBD1 aligns across 7 bases. CDR3 in DNA: TGTGCCAGCATTCGAGGGGGCAGAATAAGCACAGATACGCAGTATTTT. This gives the protein CASIRGGRISTDTQYF.